A selection of T cell receptor beta chains follows, all from one sample in a study of T cell responses to AZD1222 COVID-19 vaccine. The method was immunoSEQ multiplex PCR; TCRdb's version includes in-frame clones alone and lacks a portion of them. The data hold more than 150,000 clones, with around 90% observed a single time. The source was peripheral blood, collected on day 0 of AZD1222 vaccination. Receptors were obtained from an adult in good health. CDR3s leave out the opening cysteine and the closing phenylalanine or tryptophan. The D gene is left open where the match is weak.

v_call	d_call	cdr3_aa
TRBV19	TRBD1	ASSTRTGLNTGELF
TRBV4-1	TRBD2	ASSQFLGLAWNNEQF
TRBV6-5	TRBD1	ASRRTGGDGYT
TRBV6-1	TRBD1	ASSPTGTGAHEQY
TRBV5-5	.	ASSLTRGSNQPQH
TRBV13	TRBD2	ASSLTYRLAGDGNEQF
TRBV10-2	.	ASSEFAGRNYEQY
TRBV3-1/TRBV3-2	.	ASSQVKGPYEQY
TRBV7-3	.	ASSLLGRVAGANVLT
TRBV24-1	TRBD2	ATSGVTGGETYNEQF
TRBV5-5	.	ASSLLPGTNEKLF
TRBV10-3	.	AISPSAPYNEQF
TRBV6-5	TRBD1	AVAKGQSSGNTIY
TRBV11-2	TRBD2	ASSFMGLAGERYEQY
TRBV12-3/TRBV12-4	TRBD1	ASRATGNQPQH
TRBV28	.	ASSLAANGYT
TRBV3-1/TRBV3-2	.	ASSQGKTGPTDTQY
TRBV12-5	.	ASGLMADEQY
TRBV30	.	AWSKEKLF
TRBV7-9	TRBD2	ASRLAGPYNEQF
TRBV28	.	ASSESTGELF
TRBV5-1	.	ASSLSGSGNTEAF
TRBV5-8	TRBD2	ASSPAGGRTNNEQF
TRBV28	.	ASTVRSGDLAKNIQY
TRBV9	.	ASSASVGDRKNYGYT
TRBV6-5	TRBD1	ASSYGTDQNTEAF
TRBV7-2	.	ASSLTRTKPQH
TRBV27	TRBD2	ASSLGLAGRQETQY
TRBV9	TRBD2	ASSPSSRGAYEQY
TRBV28	.	ASSFGGASGNTIY
TRBV5-4	.	ASSLDMGLGELF
TRBV30	.	AWRGSYNSPLH
TRBV6-2/TRBV6-3	.	ASSYSTGRNQPQH
TRBV7-8	.	ASSTGYEQY
TRBV3-1/TRBV3-2	TRBD1	ASSHLPGQGSSGANVLT
TRBV30	.	AWRGTPNTEAF
TRBV28	.	ASSSQGRGYTEAF
TRBV3-1/TRBV3-2	TRBD2	ASSQSGRAPPGELF
TRBV12-3/TRBV12-4	.	ASSSSREAF